A selection of T cell receptor beta chains follows, all from one sample in a study of control samples from healthy donors and cancer patients. TCRdb's copy holds only in-frame clones and misses some; the assay was immunoSEQ multiplex PCR. The table has approximately 60,000 clones, roughly 90% seen once. Sequences were obtained from PBMCs. The receptors were gathered from a man under 40 with colorectal cancer. CDR3s leave out the opening cysteine and the closing phenylalanine or tryptophan. D genes are given only for firm matches.

V gene	D gene	J gene	CDR3 protein
TRBV11-2	.	TRBJ1-1	ASSLQGSYTEAF
TRBV5-5	TRBD1	TRBJ2-5	ASSPGQGVETQY
TRBV7-2	.	TRBJ1-1	ASSLGLGVMNTEAF
TRBV5-8	.	TRBJ1-3	ASSLISRTSGNTIY
TRBV4-2	.	TRBJ1-1	ASSQPEEVGREAF
TRBV11-2	.	TRBJ2-1	ASSYISGGYNEQF
TRBV28	.	TRBJ1-4	ASSLSFGVGLSEKLF
TRBV6-2/TRBV6-3	TRBD2	TRBJ2-7	ASSYSFGTSGYSYEQY
TRBV5-4	.	TRBJ2-2	ASSLIEGPPGELF
TRBV4-3	.	TRBJ2-3	ASSLDLATTQY
TRBV6-1	.	TRBJ2-3	ASSEGWLGQY
TRBV6-5	.	TRBJ1-2	ASSVDDRLYGYT
TRBV7-9	TRBD1	TRBJ1-6	ASSLRGQGREPLH
TRBV19	.	TRBJ2-1	ASSMLLAREQF
TRBV3-1/TRBV3-2	.	TRBJ2-1	ASSHTYNEQF
TRBV30	.	TRBJ1-1	AWGDFETEAF
TRBV7-2	TRBD1	TRBJ2-2	ASSARGFGELF
TRBV9	TRBD1	TRBJ2-3	ASSPTGAGGDTQY
TRBV7-2	TRBD1	TRBJ1-1	ASSLRQGVGTEAF
TRBV24-1	.	TRBJ1-2	ATSDHETGRNYYGYT